This is a list of T cell receptor beta chains from one sample in a study of T cells in localized non-small cell lung cancer. Clones were read by immunoSEQ multiplex PCR, and TCRdb kept only the in-frame ones, dropping some. The sample lists 3,300 or so clones, approximately 18% occurring once. The material sequenced was lung tumor tissue, taken before any cancer treatment. The receptors were sampled from a female donor aged 60 or older with stage II lung adenocarcinoma. Both conserved end residues are part of each CDR3. The size entry is marked missing in some rows and otherwise reads once, few, many or a size class.

CATSRDPREWYNEQFF - TRBJ2-1 TRBV15
CASKTGDQPQHF few TRBJ1-5 TRBV28
CSVEDQTQPGAFF - TRBJ1-1 TRBV29-1
CASSKGLAGYNEQFF medium-sized TRBJ2-1 TRBV11-3
CASSSPPGTGTSSNQPQHF medium-sized TRBJ1-5 TRBV11-3
CASTPTWEGAGDTQYF - TRBJ2-3 TRBV19
CASSTPGQLGNEQFF - TRBJ2-1 TRBV19
CASSEGRFYGYTF - TRBJ1-2 TRBV6-1
CASSTAIQGAGYGYTF - TRBJ1-2 TRBV6-8
CASSPRLAGETDTQYF - TRBJ2-3 TRBV18
CAWSVLAGTQYF - TRBJ2-3 TRBV30
CASSPLDSGRAELGSYNEQFF - TRBJ2-1 TRBV5-1
CASGSGESYNSPLHF - TRBJ1-6 TRBV5-1
CASRQSGASSEQFF medium-sized TRBJ2-1 TRBV28
CASRQWTDLNQPQHF few TRBJ1-5 TRBV19
CASSPTDRVLGYTF few TRBJ1-2 TRBV11-3
CASSRENQETQYF - TRBJ2-5 TRBV18
CASSLPGNQETQYF few TRBJ2-5 TRBV28
CAWNVHGNEQFF - TRBJ2-1 TRBV30
CASRPQGVETGELFF few TRBJ2-2 TRBV19
CASSLETGFGYEQYF - TRBJ2-7 TRBV5-1
CASSQKGYASTDTQYF large TRBJ2-3 TRBV14
CASSSRTSGQKNEQFF - TRBJ2-1 TRBV28
CASSIEGQANTEAFF - TRBJ1-1 TRBV19
CASSFGQGLGTGELFF - TRBJ2-2 TRBV5-1
CASSEARRTGWRTDTQYF medium-sized TRBJ2-3 TRBV6-1
CASSEVGSRVRSGNTIYF medium-sized TRBJ1-3 TRBV9
CATSRGGYSGRDNEQFF few TRBJ2-1 TRBV15
CASQNRGNQPQHF large TRBJ1-5 TRBV28
CASSLEVHLYEQYF few TRBJ2-7 TRBV5-1
CASSLQLAGGGDTQYF few TRBJ2-3 TRBV28
CASSFLDRGNSPLHF medium-sized TRBJ1-6 TRBV11-3
CASSSGTSGILSYNEQFF few TRBJ2-1 TRBV28
CSVEQGARFNEQFF - TRBJ2-1 TRBV29-1
CASSLVGGYGYTF once TRBJ1-2 TRBV25-1
CASSSDQGAFVTEAFF few TRBJ1-1 TRBV6-8
CSVEGQVGTEAFF large TRBJ1-1 TRBV29-1
CASSPWAADGYTF - TRBJ1-2 TRBV5-8
CASSMADLSYNEQFF - TRBJ2-1 TRBV19
CASTTGSNQPQHF few TRBJ1-5 TRBV19
CASSSMTGELFF - TRBJ2-2 TRBV19
CASTRGGNTEAFF few TRBJ1-1 TRBV7-2
CASSLGVSSYEQYF - TRBJ2-7 TRBV5-1
CASSHPRGGGTDTQYF - TRBJ2-3 TRBV11-3